A single sample is the source of the 21 T cell receptor beta chains below, sequenced in a study of T cell responses to AZD1222 COVID-19 vaccine (dated by TCRdb to the early 2020s). The meaning of the sample's time point label: baseline before first vaccination. Receptor amplification or capture employed the immunoSEQ multiplex PCR assay. TCRdb stores this immuneACCESS table with in-frame sequences only. Part of the clones is absent; in the studies checked, under half of the shortfall reflects unresolved V genes, and no reason is known for the rest. The sample includes about 110,000 clones, with roughly 86% observed a single time. In total, the top ten clones hold 4.4% of the sample. The sample here was peripheral blood, taken on day 0 of AZD1222 vaccination. These TCRs come from an adult in good health.

The CDR3 region is CAWSVIGSQYF. CDR3 DNA: TGTGCCTGGAGTGTAATAGGATCGCAGTATTTT. The V and J genes are TRBV30 and TRBJ2-3; D gene unclear. The CDR3 is 11 residues long. The ends were cut back, 0 bases at V and 10 bases at J, with 8 bases in the middle. CDR1 GTSNPN and CDR2 SVGIG come from the germline V gene (reference sequence).

The chain employs TRBV5-4 and TRBJ1-4; no firm D call. Trimming pared 0 bases from V and 8 bases from J, leaving 14 bases between. The CDR3 totals 15 residues. From germline, CDR1 is SGHNT and CDR2 YYREEE (reference sequence). CDR3 DNA sequence: TGTGCCAGCAGCTTGGATCGGCGGATGGGGGAAAAACTGTTTTTT. Protein sequence: CASSLDRRMGEKLFF.

This clone appeared once. The chain is built from TRBV24-1 and TRBJ2-5; D is ambiguous. The CDR3 is made up of 15 amino acids. V dropped 4 bases and J dropped 2 bases, with 13 bases sitting between them. In germline, CDR1 is KGHDR, CDR2 SFDVKD. CDR3 DNA sequence: TGTGCCACCAGTGACCCACAGCTGCCGCAAGAGACCCAGTACTTC. Its translation is CATSDPQLPQETQYF.

The chain links TRBV7-9 to TRBJ1-1; the D is unclear. The CDR3 runs to 13 residues. The ends were cut back, 7 bases at V and 3 bases at J, with 12 bases in the middle. Germline loops: CDR1 SEHNR, CDR2 FQNEAQ (reference sequence). The chain's CDR3 is CASTSIGDTEAFF. For the CDR3, the DNA is TGTGCCAGCACGTCCATCGGGGACACTGAAGCTTTCTTT.

The chain employs TRBV28 and TRBJ1-5, with a tentative D call TRBD1 (5 bases). Germline V CDR1 and CDR2: MDHEN, SYDVKM. This CDR3 region has 14 residues. V was shortened by 2 bases and J by 4 bases, with 9 bases between the two germline ends. The CDR3 spells CASSLGAANQPQHF. DNA of the CDR3: TGTGCCAGCAGTTTAGGGGCCGCGAATCAGCCCCAGCATTTT. The full variable domain, its missing parts supplied by reference TRBV28 and TRBJ1-5, is DVKVTQSSRYLVKRTGEKVFLECVQDMDHENMFWYRQDPGLGLRLIYFSYDVKMKEKGDIPEGYSVSREKKERFSLILESASTNQTSMYLCASSLGAANQPQHFGDGTRLSIL.

With regard to this clone: The junction departs from germline at one end; a sequencing error may be responsible. The J gene is TRBJ2-3, the V gene TRBV15; TRBD1 aligns across 8 bases. The CDR3 spans 13 residues. In germline, CDR1 is LNHNV, CDR2 YYDKDF (reference sequence). CDR3: CATSSAGTGTQYF. CDR3 in DNA: TGTGCCACCAGCAGTGCAGGGACAGGTACGCAGTATTTT. The full variable domain, its missing parts supplied by reference TRBV15 and TRBJ2-3, is DAMVIQNPRYQVTQFGKPVTLSCSQTLNHNVMYWYQQKSSQAPKLLFHYYDKDFNNEADTPDNFQSRRPNTSFCFLDIRSPGLGDTAMYLCATSSAGTGTQYFGPGTRLTVL.

This chain uses TRBV6-6 with TRBJ1-2; D possibly corresponds to TRBD1 (6 bases). The CDR3 is 13 amino acids. V gave up 7 bases and J gave up 2 bases, with 11 bases separating them. CDR1 MNHNY and CDR2 SVGAGI come from the germline V gene (reference sequence). For the CDR3, the DNA is TGTGCCAGCAACAGGGAGGGCAACTATGGCTACACCTTC. Protein: CASNREGNYGYTF.

The genes are TRBV12-5 and TRBJ1-1; TRBD1 matches 7 bases. CDR1 LGHNT and CDR2 FRNRAP come from the germline V gene. This CDR3 has 15 residues. V trimming: 1 base; J trimming: 2 bases; junction bases outside the gene matches: 4. The DNA of the CDR3 is TGTGCTAGTGGTTTGGGACAGGGTGACAACACTGAAGCTTTCTTT. It specifies CASGLGQGDNTEAFF.

The chain employs TRBV6-2 or TRBV6-3 and TRBJ2-5, with a tentative D call TRBD1 (6 bases). Germline values: CDR1 MNHEY, CDR2 SVGEGT. The CDR3 spans 14 residues. Trimming took off 7 bases at V and 4 bases at J, with 16 bases between the two ends. CDR3: CASTPLGRGETQYF. DNA of the CDR3: TGTGCCAGCACCCCTCTAGGCAGGGGAGAGACCCAGTACTTC.

The V call is TRBV2, the J call TRBJ1-5; perhaps TRBD1 as D (6 bases). Germline V gene lookup returns CDR1 SNHLY and CDR2 FYNNEI. The CDR3 contains 15 residues. Trimming pared 1 base from V and 3 bases from J, leaving 10 bases between. Here the CDR3 reads CASSEEGTPNQPQHF. The DNA of the CDR3 is TGTGCCAGCAGTGAAGAAGGGACACCCAATCAGCCCCAGCATTTT.

This chain connects TRBV24-1 to TRBJ2-3; TRBD2 might be the D (6 bases). Germline V gene sequence: CDR1 KGHDR, CDR2 SFDVKD. Deletions cut 2 bases from V and 0 bases from J, with 11 bases between. The CDR3 has 16 residues. The DNA of the CDR3 is TGTGCCACCAGTGATTATTTGCGGGGAAGCACAGATACGCAGTATTTT. It specifies CATSDYLRGSTDTQYF.

The CDR3 region is CASSESGTSGGATDTQYF. The CDR3 coding sequence is TGCGCCAGCAGTGAGTCCGGTACTAGCGGGGGGGCCACAGATACGCAGTATTTT. This sequence joins TRBV10-2 and TRBJ2-3; 13 positions agree with TRBD2. The CDR3 totals 18 residues. CDR1 is WSHSY, CDR2 SAAADI, per germline. V dropped 0 bases and J dropped 2; count of bases not matched to a gene: 5.

V usage is TRBV9 and J usage is TRBJ1-2; possible D gene TRBD1, 5 bases. CDR1 SGDLS and CDR2 YYNGEE come from the germline V gene. V lost 4 bases to trimming and J lost 7 bases, with 17 bases between them. CDR3 size: 14 residues. For the CDR3, the DNA is TGTGCCAGCAGCCCTACCGAGAGGGGTAGTGGCTACACCTTC. Amino acids: CASSPTERGSGYTF.

This clone occurred once. This chain links TRBV28 with TRBJ1-5; D possibly corresponds to TRBD1 (5 bases). V lost 5 bases and J lost 1, with 15 bases in between. This CDR3 has 16 residues. Germline CDR1 and CDR2: MDHEN and SYDVKM. The CDR3 protein is CASSTAGTESNQPQHF. CDR3 bases: TGTGCCAGCAGTACCGCCGGGACGGAGAGCAATCAGCCCCAGCATTTT.

DNA of the CDR3: TGCGCCAGCAGCTTGGGACTGATTAACACTGAAGCTTTCTTT. It codes for CASSLGLINTEAFF. The chain carries TRBV5-1 and TRBJ1-1; D remains ambiguous. CDR1 SGHRS and CDR2 YFSETQ come from the germline V gene. The CDR3 runs to 14 residues. The V gene lost 0 bases and the J gene lost 2 bases, with 8 bases spanning the gap.

This CDR3 is CASPPGTGELFF. In DNA form, the CDR3 reads TGTGCCAGCCCCCCTGGGACCGGGGAGCTGTTTTTT. V gene TRBV7-9 combines with J gene TRBJ2-2; D not certain. Germline CDR1 and CDR2: SEHNR and FQNEAQ (reference sequence). V lost 8 bases and J 5 bases, leaving 9 bases between the germline ends. The CDR3 contains 12 residues.

J is TRBJ2-6 and V is TRBV3-1 (or the pseudogene TRBV3-2); no firm D call. The CDR3 covers 17 residues. Per germline, CDR1 LGHDT and CDR2 YNNKEL (reference sequence). Trimming stripped 4 bases from V and 0 bases from J, with 13 bases between. The CDR3 DNA reads TGTGCCAGCAGCCTAGACCACCGGGCCTCTGGGGCCAACGTCCTGACTTTC. Protein sequence: CASSLDHRASGANVLTF.

The chain links TRBV5-1 to TRBJ1-2; D is perhaps TRBD1 (6 bases). This CDR3 comprises 15 residues. V was trimmed by 0 bases and J by 4 bases, leaving 13 bases between them. CDR1 is SGHRS, CDR2 YFSETQ, per germline. Written as DNA, the CDR3 is TGCGCCAGCAGCTTGGAGGGAGGGGGTAGCTATGGCTACACCTTC. Translation gives CASSLEGGGSYGYTF. Combining the CDR3 with reference TRBV5-1 and TRBJ1-2 gives the whole variable domain KAGVTQTPRYLIKTRGQQVTLSCSPISGHRSVSWYQQTPGQGLQFLFEYFSETQRNKGNFPGRFSGRQFSNSRSEMNVSTLELGDSALYLCASSLEGGGSYGYTFGSGTRLTVV.

The chain uses TRBV7-2 and TRBJ2-7, with a tentative D call TRBD1 (6 bases). Deletions cut 2 bases from V and 13 bases from J, with 15 bases between. CDR1 is SGHTA and CDR2 is FQGNSA in the germline V gene. CDR3 length: 12 residues. The CDR3 DNA reads as TGTGCCAGCAGCTTATCATCAGGGGTTGAATACTTC. It is translated as CASSLSSGVEYF. The full variable domain, with the rest looked up from reference TRBV7-2 and TRBJ2-7, is GAGVSQSPSNKVTEKGKDVELRCDPISGHTALYWYRQSLGQGLEFLIYFQGNSAPDKSGLPSDRFSAERTGGSVSTLTIQRTQQEDSAVYLCASSLSSGVEYFGPGTRLTVT.

The chain links TRBV19 to TRBJ2-1; weak D call: TRBD2 (6 bases). CDR1 is LNHDA, CDR2 SQIVND, per germline (reference sequence). This CDR3 spans 18 amino acids. Trimming cost V 1 base and J 1 base, with 17 bases left between them. The CDR3 DNA reads TGTGCCAGTAGTATAGGTTCAGGCGGGAAGACGTCCTACAATGAGCAGTTCTTC. It specifies CASSIGSGGKTSYNEQFF.

J is TRBJ2-3 and V is TRBV19, with 8 bases fitting TRBD2. The trim removed 7 bases at V and 3 bases at J, leaving 15 bases unmatched. The germline V gene encodes CDR1 LNHDA and CDR2 SQIVND (reference sequence). The CDR3 length is 17 residues. The CDR3 loop reads CASNNLLSGGGTDTQYF. Here the CDR3 DNA reads TGTGCCAGTAACAACCTTCTCAGCGGGGGCGGGACAGATACGCAGTATTTT.